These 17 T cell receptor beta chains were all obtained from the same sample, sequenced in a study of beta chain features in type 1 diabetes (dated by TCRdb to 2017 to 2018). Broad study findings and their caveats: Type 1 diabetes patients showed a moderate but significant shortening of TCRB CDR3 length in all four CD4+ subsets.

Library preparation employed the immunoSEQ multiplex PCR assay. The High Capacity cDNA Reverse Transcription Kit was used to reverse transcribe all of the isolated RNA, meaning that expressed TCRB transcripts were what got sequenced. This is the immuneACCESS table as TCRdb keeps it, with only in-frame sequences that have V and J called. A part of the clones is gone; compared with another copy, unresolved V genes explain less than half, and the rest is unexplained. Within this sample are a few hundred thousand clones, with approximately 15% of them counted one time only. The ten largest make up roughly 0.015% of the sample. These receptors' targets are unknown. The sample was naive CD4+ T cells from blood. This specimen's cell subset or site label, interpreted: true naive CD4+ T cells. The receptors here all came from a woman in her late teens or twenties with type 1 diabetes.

CDR3 protein: CASSPQETQYF. Here the CDR3 DNA reads TGTGCCAGCAGTCCACAAGAGACCCAGTACTTC. The V and J genes are TRBV28 and TRBJ2-5; no clear D gene. This CDR3 has 11 amino acids. CDR1 and CDR2 (germline): MDHEN, SYDVKM. The V gene lost 5 bases and the J gene lost 2 bases, with 3 bases spanning the gap.

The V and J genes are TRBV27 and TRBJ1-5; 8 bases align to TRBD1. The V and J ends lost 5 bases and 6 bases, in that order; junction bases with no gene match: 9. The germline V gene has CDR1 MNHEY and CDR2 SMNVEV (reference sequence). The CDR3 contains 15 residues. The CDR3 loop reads CASSRDRGNSQPQHF. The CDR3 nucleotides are TGTGCCAGCAGTCGCGACAGGGGAAACTCTCAGCCCCAGCATTTT.

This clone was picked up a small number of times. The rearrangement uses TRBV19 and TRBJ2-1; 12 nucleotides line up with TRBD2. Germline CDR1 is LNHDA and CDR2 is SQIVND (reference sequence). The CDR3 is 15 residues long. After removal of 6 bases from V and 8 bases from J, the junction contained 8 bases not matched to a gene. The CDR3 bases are TGTGCCAGTAGACTGACTAGCGGGAGAATCCATGAGCAGTTCTTC. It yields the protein CASRLTSGRIHEQFF.

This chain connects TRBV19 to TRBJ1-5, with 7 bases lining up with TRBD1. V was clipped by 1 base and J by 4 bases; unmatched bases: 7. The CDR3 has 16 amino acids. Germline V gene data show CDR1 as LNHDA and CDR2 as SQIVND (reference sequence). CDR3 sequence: CASSIVPGQQNQPQHF. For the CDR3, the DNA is TGTGCCAGTAGTATAGTTCCGGGACAGCAGAATCAGCCCCAGCATTTT.

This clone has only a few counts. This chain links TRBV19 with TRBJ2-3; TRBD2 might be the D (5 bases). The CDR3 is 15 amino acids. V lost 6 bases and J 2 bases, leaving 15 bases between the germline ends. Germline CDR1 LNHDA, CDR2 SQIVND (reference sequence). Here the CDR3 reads CASRQGSSFTDTQYF. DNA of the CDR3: TGTGCCAGTAGACAAGGGAGCAGCTTCACAGATACGCAGTATTTT. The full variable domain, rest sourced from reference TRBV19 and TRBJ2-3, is DGGITQSPKYLFRKEGQNVTLSCEQNLNHDAMYWYRQDPGQGLRLIYYSQIVNDFQKGDIAEGYSVSREKKESFPLTVTSAQKNPTAFYLCASRQGSSFTDTQYFGPGTRLTVL.

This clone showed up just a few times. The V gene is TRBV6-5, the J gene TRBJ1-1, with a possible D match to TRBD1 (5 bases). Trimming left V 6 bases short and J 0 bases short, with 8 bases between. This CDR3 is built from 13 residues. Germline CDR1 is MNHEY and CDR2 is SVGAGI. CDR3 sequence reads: CASRRTLNTEAFF. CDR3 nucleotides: TGTGCCAGCAGGCGGACACTGAACACTGAAGCTTTCTTT.

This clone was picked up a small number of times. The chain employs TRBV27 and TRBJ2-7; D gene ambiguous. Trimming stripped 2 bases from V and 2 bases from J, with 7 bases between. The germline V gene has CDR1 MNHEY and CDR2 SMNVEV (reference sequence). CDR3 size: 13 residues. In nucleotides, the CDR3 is TGTGCCAGCAGTTTAAAGCAGGCCTACGAGCAGTACTTC. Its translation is CASSLKQAYEQYF.

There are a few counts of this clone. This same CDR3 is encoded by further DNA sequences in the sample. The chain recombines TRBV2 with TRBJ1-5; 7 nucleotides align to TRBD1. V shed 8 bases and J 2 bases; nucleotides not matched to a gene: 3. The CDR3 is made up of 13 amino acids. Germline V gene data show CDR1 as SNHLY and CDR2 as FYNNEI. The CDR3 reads CASGGQGNQPQHF. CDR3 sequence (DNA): TGTGCCAGCGGTGGACAGGGCAATCAGCCCCAGCATTTT.

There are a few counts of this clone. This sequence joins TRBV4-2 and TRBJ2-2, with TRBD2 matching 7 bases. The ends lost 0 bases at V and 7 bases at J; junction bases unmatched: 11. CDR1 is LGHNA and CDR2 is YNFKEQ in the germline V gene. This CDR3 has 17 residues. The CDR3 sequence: CASSQDSASGLGGELFF. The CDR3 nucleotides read TGTGCCAGCAGCCAAGATAGTGCTAGCGGATTGGGCGGGGAGCTGTTTTTT.

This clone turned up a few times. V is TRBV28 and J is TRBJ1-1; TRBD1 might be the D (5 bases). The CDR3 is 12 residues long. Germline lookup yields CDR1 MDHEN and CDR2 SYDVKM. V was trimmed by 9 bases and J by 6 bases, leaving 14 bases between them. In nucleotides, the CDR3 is TGTGCCAGTCTGACAGTCGCGGCTGAAGCTTTCTTT. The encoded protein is CASLTVAAEAFF.

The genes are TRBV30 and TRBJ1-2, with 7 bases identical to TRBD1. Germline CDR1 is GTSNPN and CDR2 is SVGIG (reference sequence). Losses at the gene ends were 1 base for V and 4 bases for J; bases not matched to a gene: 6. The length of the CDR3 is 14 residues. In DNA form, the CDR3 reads TGTGCCTGGAGTGCGCCAGGGACAGCCTATGGCTACACCTTC. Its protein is CAWSAPGTAYGYTF.

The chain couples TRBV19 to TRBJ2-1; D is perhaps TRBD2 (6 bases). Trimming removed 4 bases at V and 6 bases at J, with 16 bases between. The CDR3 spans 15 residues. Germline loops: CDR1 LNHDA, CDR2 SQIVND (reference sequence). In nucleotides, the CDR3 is TGTGCCAGTAGTAAACGACCCGGGACTGGCAATGAGCAGTTCTTC. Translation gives CASSKRPGTGNEQFF.

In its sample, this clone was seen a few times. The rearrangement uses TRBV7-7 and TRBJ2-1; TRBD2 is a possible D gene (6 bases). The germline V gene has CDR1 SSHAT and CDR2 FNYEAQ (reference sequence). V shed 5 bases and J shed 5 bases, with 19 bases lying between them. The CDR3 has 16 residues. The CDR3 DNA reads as TGTGCCAGCAGCCGACTGGCCGGGACTGAAGACAATGAGCAGTTCTTC. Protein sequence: CASSRLAGTEDNEQFF.

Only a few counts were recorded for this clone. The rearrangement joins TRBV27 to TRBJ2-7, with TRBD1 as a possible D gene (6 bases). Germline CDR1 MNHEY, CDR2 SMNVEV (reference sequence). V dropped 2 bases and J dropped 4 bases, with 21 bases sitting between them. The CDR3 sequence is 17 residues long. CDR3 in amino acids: CASSLPQDSSHWYEQYF. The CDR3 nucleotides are TGTGCCAGCAGTTTACCCCAGGACAGTTCACATTGGTACGAGCAGTACTTC.

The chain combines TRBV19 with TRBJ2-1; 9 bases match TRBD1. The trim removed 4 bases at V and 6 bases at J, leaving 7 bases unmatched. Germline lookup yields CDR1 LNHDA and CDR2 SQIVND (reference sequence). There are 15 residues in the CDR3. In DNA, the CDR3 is TGTGCCAGTAGTAACCGGGACAGGGACGTCAATGAGCAGTTCTTC. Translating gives CASSNRDRDVNEQFF.

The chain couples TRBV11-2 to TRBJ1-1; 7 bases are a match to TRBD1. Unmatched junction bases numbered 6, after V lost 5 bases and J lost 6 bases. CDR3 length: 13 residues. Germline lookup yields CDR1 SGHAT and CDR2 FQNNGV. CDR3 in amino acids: CASSTTDRAEAFF. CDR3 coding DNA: TGTGCCAGCAGCACCACCGACAGGGCTGAAGCTTTCTTT.

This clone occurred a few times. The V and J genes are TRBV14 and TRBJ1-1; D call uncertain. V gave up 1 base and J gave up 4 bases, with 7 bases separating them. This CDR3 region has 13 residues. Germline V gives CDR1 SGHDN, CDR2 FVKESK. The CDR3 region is CASSQGLVTEAFF. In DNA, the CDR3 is TGTGCCAGCAGCCAAGGTCTCGTCACTGAAGCTTTCTTT.